This record looks at one T cell receptor (beta chain) sequence and its context. What it binds is unknown. TCRdb recomputed calls from the 5' RACE reads with MiXCR, one row per CDR3 protein. Of roughly 100,000 distinct CDR3 sequences listed, around 11% are singletons. The sample belongs to a study of T-cell memory formation after mild COVID-19. Study-wide background: TCR clusters were mostly donor specific.

The V gene's germline CDR1 is SEHNR and CDR2 FQNEAQ (reference sequence). The CDR3 contains 12 residues. Trimming took off 4 bases at V and 7 bases at J, with 10 bases between the two ends. Study observations and caveats: Day 15 to 85 contracting clones showed balanced CD4/CD8; day 15 to 37 expanders favored CD4+. Proof of SARS-CoV-2 specificity was absent for the second-wave clones that crested on day 37.

The chain employs TRBV7-9 and TRBJ2-5; D is undetermined. This TCR was sampled from an adult woman who had mild COVID-19 (a few samples of this study predate the infection). Cell type and time point are not known. Sequenced material: PBMCs or a T cell subset sorted from them (not recorded which). CDR3 nucleotides: TGTGCCAGCAGCTGGGTAACGGTGACCCAGTACTTC. Translating it yields CASSWVTVTQYF.